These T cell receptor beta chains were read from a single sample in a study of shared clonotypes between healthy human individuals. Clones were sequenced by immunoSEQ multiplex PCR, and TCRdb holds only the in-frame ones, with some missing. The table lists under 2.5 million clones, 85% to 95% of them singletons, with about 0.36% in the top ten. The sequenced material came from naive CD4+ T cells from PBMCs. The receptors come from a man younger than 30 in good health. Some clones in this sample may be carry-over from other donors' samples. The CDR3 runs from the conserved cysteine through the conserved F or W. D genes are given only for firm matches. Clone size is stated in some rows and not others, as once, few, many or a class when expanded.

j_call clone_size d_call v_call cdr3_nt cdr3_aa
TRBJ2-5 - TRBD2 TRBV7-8 TGTGCCAGCAGCGCCTCGAGCGGGAGGGTCCAAGAGACCCAGTACTTC CASSASSGRVQETQYF
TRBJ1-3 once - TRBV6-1 TGTGCCAGCAGTGAAATGGTCGACAGATTCGGAAACACCATATATTTT CASSEMVDRFGNTIYF
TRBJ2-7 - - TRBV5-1 TGCGCCAGCAGCTCCGAAGAGGTCAGTCACGAGCAGTACTTC CASSSEEVSHEQYF
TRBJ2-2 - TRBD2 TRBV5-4 TGTGCCAGCAGCTTGGGACTAGCGGGATCGAGCACCGGGGAGCTGTTTTTT CASSLGLAGSSTGELFF
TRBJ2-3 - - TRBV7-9 TGTGCCAGCAGCCCCCGACTGTCTACTAGGCCTAGGGCTACGCAGTATTTT CASSPRLSTRPRATQYF
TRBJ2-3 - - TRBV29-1 TGCAGCGTTGATGGGGGCACAGATACGCAGTATTTT CSVDGGTDTQYF
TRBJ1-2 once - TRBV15 TGTGCCACCAGCAGAGACTTATATGGCTACACCTTC CATSRDLYGYTF
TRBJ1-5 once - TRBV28 TGTGCCAGCGCGTTAGACAGCAATCAGCCCCAGCATTTT CASALDSNQPQHF
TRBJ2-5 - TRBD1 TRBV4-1 TGCGCCAGCAGCCACACCCGGGACAGGGACCCGTACCAAGAGACCCAGTACTTC CASSHTRDRDPYQETQYF
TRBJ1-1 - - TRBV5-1 TGCGCCAGCAGCTTGGGGGGCAGGGGAGAGGTGAACACTGAAGCTTTCTTT CASSLGGRGEVNTEAFF
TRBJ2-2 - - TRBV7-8 TGTGCCAGCAGCTTCAGGGGAACCGGGACTAATATTGGGGAGCTGTTTTTT CASSFRGTGTNIGELFF